This T cell receptor (beta chain) derives from a study of naive and memory T cell subsets. An equimolar mix of two oligonucleotides served as the beta constant-region primer for TRBC1 and TRBC2. Four rounds of PCR amplified the ligated cDNA using nested alpha and beta constant-region primers plus SP2. The cDNA 3' end received a ligated single-stranded oligonucleotide carrying the SP2 primer and a 12-nucleotide UMI. MiXCR was run by TCRdb on the UMI-ligation and nested PCR reads, yielding one entry per CDR3 protein. The sample has approximately 100,000 distinct CDR3 sequences; approximately 15% are singletons. As regards this clonotype: Antigen unknown.

From the second PCR step, alpha and beta chains were amplified apart. CD4 T cells were positively selected, then CD8 T cells from the CD4-negative fraction. Looked up from germline, CDR1 is LGHNA and CDR2 is YSLEER. Trimming removed 3 bases at V and 0 bases at J, with 17 bases between. CDR3 length: 17 residues. Regarding the study as a whole: Naive repertoires, especially CD8, held a few larger clonotypes, possibly memory cells re-expressing CD45RA.

This chain joins TRBV4-3 and TRBJ1-2; D not certain. Sequenced: naive CD8+ T cells from blood. The TCR originated in a human donor in good health. CDR3 DNA: TGCGCCAGCAGCCAGTACGGTCTGGGCAGAGCTAACTATGGCTACACCTTC. Its translation is CASSQYGLGRANYGYTF.